In its sample, the clone carrying this T cell receptor (beta chain) was seen a few times. Original processing methods: Using reference gene primer amplification, nucleated cell counts were estimated. Sequencing used immunoSEQ multiplex PCR; TCRdb keeps in-frame clones, though not all of them. Clone size and the V and J calls come from that table; the DNA yielded D and trimming. The sample holds roughly 63,000 clones, 65% to 80% seen once. The data belong to a study of blood T cell repertoires in COVID-19. About the research overall: Collection of acute and convalescent COVID-19 samples took place in the United States, Italy and Spain. From T cells, B-cell-depleted T cells, or PBMCs came the material, which was cDNA or gDNA.

CDR3 size: 13 residues. The V gene lost 2 bases and the J gene lost 6 bases, with 8 bases spanning the gap. Germline V lookup: CDR1 SGHVS, CDR2 FQNEAQ. This clonotype was sampled from a human donor in a cohort sampled during active COVID-19. Specimen: peripheral blood. The rearrangement joins TRBV7-8 to TRBJ2-1, with a weak D call TRBD2 (5 bases). CDR3 nucleotides: TGTGCCAGCAGCTTAAAACGGGGCAATGAGCAGTTCTTC. It specifies CASSLKRGNEQFF.